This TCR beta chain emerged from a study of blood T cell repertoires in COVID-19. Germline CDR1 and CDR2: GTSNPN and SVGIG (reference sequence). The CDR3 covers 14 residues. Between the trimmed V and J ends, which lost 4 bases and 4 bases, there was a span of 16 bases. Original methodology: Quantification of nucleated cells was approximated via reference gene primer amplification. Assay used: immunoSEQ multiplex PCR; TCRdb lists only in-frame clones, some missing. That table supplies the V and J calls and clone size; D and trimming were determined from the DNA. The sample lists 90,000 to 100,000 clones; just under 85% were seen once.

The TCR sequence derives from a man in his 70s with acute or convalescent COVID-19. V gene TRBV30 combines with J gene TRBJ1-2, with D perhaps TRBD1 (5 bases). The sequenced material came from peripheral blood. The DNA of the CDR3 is TGTGCCTGGATCCCACAGACAGCCATCTATGGCTACACCTTC. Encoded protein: CAWIPQTAIYGYTF.